This entry lists 23 T cell receptor beta chains sequenced from one sample in a study of OX40 agonist ivuxolimab in advanced cancers. Only in-frame clones appear in the TCRdb table, and some are missing; sequencing was by immunoSEQ multiplex PCR. This sample yields about 84,000 clones, of which around 90% are seen a single time; about 0.45% belongs to the top ten. Sequenced material: CD4+ or CD8+ T cells sorted from blood, taken in a trial of the OX40 agonist ivuxolimab. Source of these receptors: an adult with an advanced solid tumor such as melanoma, head and neck, liver or kidney cancer.

This clone was observed a handful of times. The chain links TRBV7-9 to TRBJ1-1; D possibly corresponds to TRBD1 (6 bases). CDR1 is SEHNR, CDR2 FQNEAQ, per germline (reference sequence). Trimming cost V 8 bases and J 7 bases, with 14 bases left between them. CDR3 length equals 12 residues. As DNA, the CDR3 is TGTGCCAGCCGTCCCCTGGACAGTGAAGCTTTCTTT. This gives the protein CASRPLDSEAFF.

The chain joins TRBV28 to TRBJ1-2; D is possibly TRBD1 (5 bases). V lost 7 bases and J lost 5, with 17 bases in between. The length of the CDR3 is 14 residues. Germline-derived CDR1 and CDR2 are MDHEN and SYDVKM. The CDR3 protein is CASTETPTVYGYTF. The CDR3 coding sequence is TGTGCCAGCACCGAAACACCGACAGTTTATGGCTACACCTTC.

The J gene is TRBJ2-1, the V gene TRBV5-4, with TRBD2 matching 11 bases. Germline V lookup: CDR1 SGHNT, CDR2 YYREEE (reference sequence). V trimming: 4 bases; J trimming: 3 bases; junction bases outside the gene matches: 9. This CDR3 is built from 17 residues. The CDR3: CASSRLLAGGVYNEQFF. The CDR3 DNA follows: TGTGCCAGCAGCCGACTATTAGCGGGGGGGGTCTACAATGAGCAGTTCTTC. The full variable domain, with the rest looked up from reference TRBV5-4 and TRBJ2-1, is ETGVTQSPTHLIKTRGQQVTLRCSSQSGHNTVSWYQQALGQGPQFIFQYYREEENGRGNFPPRFSGLQFPNYSSELNVNALELDDSALYLCASSRLLAGGVYNEQFFGPGTRLTVL.

This chain links TRBV23-1 with TRBJ2-5, with a weak D call TRBD1 (6 bases). TRBV23-1 has ORF status, its function being uncertain. The CDR3 is made up of 13 amino acids. V dropped 2 bases and J dropped 6 bases, with 10 bases sitting between them. The CDR3 spells CASSQEGEKTQYF. The CDR3 DNA reads TGCGCCAGCAGTCAAGAGGGGGAGAAGACCCAGTACTTC.

V and J are TRBV5-1 and TRBJ2-7, with D unclear. Trimming stripped 1 base from V and 3 bases from J, with 8 bases between. The CDR3 runs to 13 residues. The germline gives CDR1 SGHRS, CDR2 YFSETQ. The CDR3 protein is CASSLRGSYEQYF. DNA of the CDR3: TGCGCCAGCAGCTTGCGCGGCAGCTACGAGCAGTACTTC. Drawing the rest from reference TRBV5-1 and TRBJ2-7, the complete variable domain is KAGVTQTPRYLIKTRGQQVTLSCSPISGHRSVSWYQQTPGQGLQFLFEYFSETQRNKGNFPGRFSGRQFSNSRSEMNVSTLELGDSALYLCASSLRGSYEQYFGPGTRLTVT.

This chain connects TRBV15 to TRBJ2-1, with 11 bases identical to TRBD2. The length of the CDR3 is 17 residues. V was pared by 3 bases and J by 2 bases, with 6 bases of the junction left unmatched. CDR1 LNHNV and CDR2 YYDKDF come from the germline V gene (reference sequence). The DNA for the CDR3 is TGTGCCACCAGCAGGGGGTTAGCGGGAGGGACCTACAATGAGCAGTTCTTC. This translates into CATSRGLAGGTYNEQFF. The entire variable domain, with the rest obtained from reference TRBV15 and TRBJ2-1, is as follows: DAMVIQNPRYQVTQFGKPVTLSCSQTLNHNVMYWYQQKSSQAPKLLFHYYDKDFNNEADTPDNFQSRRPNTSFCFLDIRSPGLGDTAMYLCATSRGLAGGTYNEQFFGPGTRLTVL.

This sequence joins TRBV7-2 and TRBJ2-1; D is undetermined. V was clipped by 5 bases and J by 1 base, with 21 bases between them. Looked up from germline, CDR1 is SGHTA and CDR2 is FQGNSA. This CDR3 region has 18 residues. Here the CDR3 reads CASSSLIPTSVSYNEQFF. In DNA, the CDR3 is TGTGCCAGCAGCAGCTTAATCCCCACCAGCGTTTCCTACAATGAGCAGTTCTTC.

This chain joins TRBV14 and TRBJ2-7; weak D call: TRBD2 (6 bases). The CDR3 is made up of 12 amino acids. V lost 4 bases and J 4 bases, leaving 8 bases between the germline ends. The germline CDR1 and CDR2 sequences are SGHDN and FVKESK. The CDR3 sequence is CASSRSGYEQYF. Here the CDR3 DNA reads TGTGCCAGCAGCCGTAGCGGATACGAGCAGTACTTC.

V gene TRBV6-1 combines with J gene TRBJ1-1; TRBD1 agrees at 7 bases. V gave up 7 bases and J gave up 0 bases; unmatched junction bases: 5. Germline V gene lookup returns CDR1 MNHNS and CDR2 SASEGT. This CDR3 contains 14 residues. The CDR3 is CASILTGMNTEAFF. The CDR3 DNA reads as TGTGCCAGCATCCTGACAGGGATGAACACTGAAGCTTTCTTT.

This sequence joins TRBV27 and TRBJ2-1; D might be TRBD1 (7 bases). CDR1 and CDR2 from the germline V gene are MNHEY and SMNVEV (reference sequence). The CDR3 totals 15 residues. The ends were cut back, 6 bases at V and 7 bases at J, with 19 bases in the middle. The CDR3 DNA reads as TGTGCCAGCAGACCCCGGGGGCCCAGGGGGAATGAGCAGTTCTTC. As protein: CASRPRGPRGNEQFF.

The V and J genes are TRBV6-1 and TRBJ2-6, with 14 bases matching TRBD2. V dropped 2 bases and J dropped 2; count of bases not matched to a gene: 8. Germline loops: CDR1 MNHNS, CDR2 SASEGT. This CDR3 comprises 20 residues. CDR3 in amino acids: CASSESETSGRGTGANVLTF. In DNA form, the CDR3 reads TGTGCCAGCAGTGAATCTGAGACTAGCGGGAGGGGGACTGGGGCCAACGTCCTGACTTTC.

The J gene is TRBJ2-7, the V gene TRBV28; 10 bases fit TRBD2. The V gene end was trimmed by 3 bases and the J gene end by 2 bases; junction bases not matched to a gene: 4. CDR1 and CDR2 (germline): MDHEN, SYDVKM. CDR3 length equals 15 residues. The CDR3 bases are TGTGCCAGCAGTTTTACTAGCGGGACCCCCTACGAGCAGTACTTC. Translated: CASSFTSGTPYEQYF.

The V call is TRBV20-1, the J call TRBJ2-5; D may be TRBD1 (6 bases). The CDR3 has 11 residues. Looked up from germline, CDR1 is DFQATT and CDR2 is SNEGSKA (reference sequence). The CDR3 nucleotides read TGCGGAATAGACAGGCCAGAGACCCAGTACTTC. Translated: CGIDRPETQYF.

The chain uses TRBV11-3 and TRBJ2-3, with 7 bases lining up with TRBD2. Germline V gene lookup returns CDR1 SGHNT and CDR2 YENEEA. V gave up 1 base and J gave up 0 bases; unmatched junction bases: 4. The CDR3 covers 16 residues. The CDR3 DNA reads as TGTGCCAGCAGCTTAGGGCTAGCGGAGAGCACAGATACGCAGTATTTT. This codes for CASSLGLAESTDTQYF.

This chain connects TRBV10-3 to TRBJ2-1; 9 bases map to TRBD2. This CDR3 region has 13 residues. Germline loops: CDR1 ENHRY, CDR2 SYGVKD. V was clipped by 10 bases and J by 8 bases; unmatched bases: 9. The CDR3 nucleotides read TGTGCCAACAGAGCGGGAGGTGGGGATGAGCAGTTCTTC. Translating gives CANRAGGGDEQFF.

A note on this clone: Within the sample, other DNA sequences also encode this same CDR3. CDR3 region: CASSLTNSPLHF. Written as DNA, the CDR3 is TGTGCCAGCAGCCTTACCAATTCACCCCTCCACTTT. The V gene is TRBV11-3, the J gene TRBJ1-6; D is uncertain. CDR3 length: 12 amino acids. V lost 5 bases, J lost 7 bases, and 6 bases lay in between. Germline-derived CDR1 and CDR2 are SGHNT and YENEEA.

The chain carries TRBV18 and TRBJ1-3; no reliable D call. The germline V gene has CDR1 KGHSH and CDR2 LQKENI. The CDR3 has 16 residues. Between the trimmed V and J ends, which lost 6 bases and 0 bases, there was a span of 15 bases. The CDR3 DNA reads as TGTGCCAGCTCGCCGGGAGACGCCAGCTCTGGAAACACCATATATTTT. It encodes CASSPGDASSGNTIYF.

V usage is TRBV7-9 and J usage is TRBJ1-1; D might be TRBD1 (5 bases). This CDR3 comprises 15 residues. Trimming pared 3 bases from V and 0 bases from J, leaving 11 bases between. CDR1 SEHNR and CDR2 FQNEAQ come from the germline V gene (reference sequence). In DNA form, the CDR3 reads TGTGCCAGCAGCTTGGGGGGAGGATTGAACACTGAAGCTTTCTTT. Translated, it gives CASSLGGGLNTEAFF.

The rearrangement links TRBV19 to TRBJ2-3; 9 positions agree with TRBD2. The CDR3 loop spans 20 amino acids. The V and J ends lost 4 bases and 0 bases, in that order; junction bases with no gene match: 17. Germline V gene lookup returns CDR1 LNHDA and CDR2 SQIVND (reference sequence). CDR3 in DNA: TGTGCCAGTAGTACCGACGTTATAGCGGGGGATCGTTATAGCACAGATACGCAGTATTTT. The encoded protein is CASSTDVIAGDRYSTDTQYF.

In this sample, this clone turned up once. The chain joins TRBV18 to TRBJ2-7, with 11 bases fitting TRBD2. Trimming removed 4 bases from V and 3 bases from J; junction bases left unmatched: 5. This CDR3 has 15 amino acids. Germline V lookup: CDR1 KGHSH, CDR2 LQKENI. Written as DNA, the CDR3 is TGTGCCAGCTCACTGCGACTAGCGGGAATCTACGAGCAGTACTTC. Translating gives CASSLRLAGIYEQYF.

The chain joins TRBV2 to TRBJ1-6; TRBD1 agrees at 8 bases. The germline gives CDR1 SNHLY, CDR2 FYNNEI. V was clipped by 5 bases and J by 5 bases; unmatched bases: 14. This CDR3 is built from 18 residues. The CDR3 protein is CASSQGAISPIHNSPLHF. CDR3 bases: TGTGCCAGCAGTCAGGGGGCGATCTCCCCTATTCATAATTCACCCCTCCACTTT.

The chain uses TRBV29-1 and TRBJ2-1, with D maybe TRBD1 (5 bases). Germline values: CDR1 SQVTM, CDR2 ANQGSEA. Trimming stripped 4 bases from V and 15 bases from J, with 13 bases between. The CDR3 extends over 10 amino acids. The CDR3 sequence: CSVGENQGFF. The CDR3 coding sequence is TGCAGCGTTGGCGAGAACCAGGGGTTCTTC.

The genes are TRBV7-3 and TRBJ2-3; 8 nucleotides agree with TRBD2. V shed 0 bases, J shed 4 bases, and the junction held 12 bases outside the gene matches. This CDR3 has 18 residues. Germline values: CDR1 SGHTA, CDR2 FQGTGA. The CDR3 loop reads CASSLTGGGPRGADTQYF. Written as DNA, the CDR3 is TGTGCCAGCAGCTTAACTGGCGGGGGGCCCCGGGGGGCAGATACGCAGTATTTT.